This is a list of T cell receptor beta chains from one sample in a study of T cell changes during pregnancy in multiple sclerosis. Profiling relied on immunoSEQ multiplex PCR, and the TCRdb table lists in-frame clones only, not all of them. The profile shows around 79,000 clones, 75% to 95% of them singletons. Specimen: CD4+ T cells from peripheral blood mononuclear cells, collected in the second trimester of pregnancy. Receptor source: a female donor with multiple sclerosis, enrolled in a pregnancy study. Both conserved end residues are part of each CDR3. A D gene is named only where the DNA matches it firmly. The size of a clone is reported for some rows only, either as once, few or many, or as a class for expanded clones.

j_gene: TRBJ1-4
abundance: .
v_gene: TRBV28
d_gene: .
CDR3nt: TGTGCCAGCAGTGTCGGACAGAATGAAAAACTGTTTTTT
CDR3aa: CASSVGQNEKLFF

j_gene: TRBJ1-5
abundance: once
v_gene: TRBV27
d_gene: .
CDR3nt: TGTGCCAGCAGTTTACGGCGGGGGTTATCGCCCCAGCATTTT
CDR3aa: CASSLRRGLSPQHF

j_gene: TRBJ1-5
abundance: .
v_gene: TRBV7-2
d_gene: .
CDR3nt: TGTGCCAGCAGCTTAGGTGCGGGGCCCAATCAGCCCCAGCATTTT
CDR3aa: CASSLGAGPNQPQHF

j_gene: TRBJ2-7
abundance: .
v_gene: TRBV9
d_gene: TRBD1
CDR3nt: TGTGCCAGCAGCGTAGGACAGGGGGCCCGTTACGTCTACGAGCAGTACTTC
CDR3aa: CASSVGQGARYVYEQYF

j_gene: TRBJ1-2
abundance: .
v_gene: TRBV14
d_gene: .
CDR3nt: TGTGCCAGCAGCCCAAGGCGGGCAGACCACGATGGCTACACCTTC
CDR3aa: CASSPRRADHDGYTF

j_gene: TRBJ2-5
abundance: .
v_gene: TRBV4-3
d_gene: TRBD2
CDR3nt: TGCGCCAGCAGCCAAGATTTCGGGCTAGCGGGGGATGGGGGTACCCAGTACTTC
CDR3aa: CASSQDFGLAGDGGTQYF

j_gene: TRBJ2-1
abundance: .
v_gene: TRBV2
d_gene: TRBD2
CDR3nt: TGTGCCAGCAGTCTAGCGGGAGGGCCTAGTGGTTACGAGCAGTTCTTC
CDR3aa: CASSLAGGPSGYEQFF

j_gene: TRBJ2-7
abundance: .
v_gene: TRBV7-2
d_gene: .
CDR3nt: TGTGCCAGCAGCTTACTAGGGGCCTACGAGCAGTACTTC
CDR3aa: CASSLLGAYEQYF

j_gene: TRBJ2-4
abundance: .
v_gene: TRBV6-6
d_gene: .
CDR3nt: TGTGCCAGCAGTGGGTCAGGGAAAGCCAAAAACATTCAGTACTTC
CDR3aa: CASSGSGKAKNIQYF

j_gene: TRBJ2-3
abundance: .
v_gene: TRBV11-2
d_gene: .
CDR3nt: TGTGCCAGCAGCTTAGATCTAGGGACTGGGCAGTATTTT
CDR3aa: CASSLDLGTGQYF

j_gene: TRBJ2-3
abundance: .
v_gene: TRBV2
d_gene: .
CDR3nt: TGTGCCAGCAGTGACTCGCCAGGGGCAGATACGCAGTATTTT
CDR3aa: CASSDSPGADTQYF

j_gene: TRBJ1-2
abundance: .
v_gene: TRBV9
d_gene: .
CDR3nt: TGTGCCAGCAGCGTCGAGGGGGGGAATGGCTACACCTTC
CDR3aa: CASSVEGGNGYTF

j_gene: TRBJ2-1
abundance: once
v_gene: TRBV4-3
d_gene: .
CDR3nt: TGCGCCAGCAGCCAAGAAAGAGCTTACAATGAGCAGTTCTTC
CDR3aa: CASSQERAYNEQFF

j_gene: TRBJ2-1
abundance: .
v_gene: TRBV4-3
d_gene: .
CDR3nt: TGCGCCAGCAGCCAAGAAGGGCAGGGGTATGAGCAGTTCTTC
CDR3aa: CASSQEGQGYEQFF

j_gene: TRBJ1-2
abundance: .
v_gene: TRBV10-3
d_gene: .
CDR3nt: TGTGCCATCAGTCGGACACATGGCTACACCTTC
CDR3aa: CAISRTHGYTF

j_gene: TRBJ2-7
abundance: once
v_gene: TRBV10-3
d_gene: TRBD2
CDR3nt: TGTGCCGCCTCCGGACTAGCGGCCTACGAGCAGTACTTC
CDR3aa: CAASGLAAYEQYF

j_gene: TRBJ1-2
abundance: .
v_gene: TRBV7-9
d_gene: TRBD1
CDR3nt: TGTGCCAGCAGCTTAGCCTTCGACAGGGGGCGAGTCTATGGCTACACCTTC
CDR3aa: CASSLAFDRGRVYGYTF

j_gene: TRBJ1-6
abundance: .
v_gene: TRBV27
d_gene: TRBD1
CDR3nt: TGTGCCAGCAGTCTATTTCAGGGGGCCAATTCACCCCTCCACTTT
CDR3aa: CASSLFQGANSPLHF

j_gene: TRBJ1-1
abundance: .
v_gene: TRBV5-1
d_gene: .
CDR3nt: TGCGCCAGCAGCCCAGGACAGAGGGATATGAACACTGAAGCTTTCTTT
CDR3aa: CASSPGQRDMNTEAFF

j_gene: TRBJ1-1
abundance: .
v_gene: TRBV5-1
d_gene: .
CDR3nt: TGCGCCAGCAGCTCGTCAGGGGACACTGAAGCTTTCTTT
CDR3aa: CASSSSGDTEAFF

j_gene: TRBJ1-2
abundance: once
v_gene: TRBV6-1
d_gene: TRBD1
CDR3nt: TGTGCCAGCAGGGTTCCGGGACAGGGCATAGGCTACACCTTC
CDR3aa: CASRVPGQGIGYTF

j_gene: TRBJ2-7
abundance: .
v_gene: TRBV18
d_gene: TRBD1
CDR3nt: TGTGCCAGCTCACCGGGACAGGGACCCTACGAGCAGTACTTC
CDR3aa: CASSPGQGPYEQYF

j_gene: TRBJ1-2
abundance: .
v_gene: TRBV30
d_gene: .
CDR3nt: TGTGCCTCCGCGGACTATGGCTACACCTTC
CDR3aa: CASADYGYTF

j_gene: TRBJ1-1
abundance: .
v_gene: TRBV9
d_gene: TRBD1
CDR3nt: TGTGCCAGCAGCGCCCGGGGGCAGGGGGCTGAAGCTTTCTTT
CDR3aa: CASSARGQGAEAFF

j_gene: TRBJ2-1
abundance: .
v_gene: TRBV19
d_gene: TRBD2
CDR3nt: TGTGCCACCTCCGAGGTAGCGGGGGCAGGGGAGCAGTTCTTC
CDR3aa: CATSEVAGAGEQFF

j_gene: TRBJ2-7
abundance: .
v_gene: TRBV11-3
d_gene: .
CDR3nt: TGTGCCAGCAGCTTTGGCAGTATCCCCTACGAGCAGTACTTC
CDR3aa: CASSFGSIPYEQYF

j_gene: TRBJ2-1
abundance: .
v_gene: TRBV30
d_gene: TRBD1
CDR3nt: TGTGCCTGGAGTAACCCGGACAGGGACTACAATGAGCAGTTCTTC
CDR3aa: CAWSNPDRDYNEQFF

j_gene: TRBJ2-1
abundance: .
v_gene: TRBV27
d_gene: TRBD2
CDR3nt: TGTGCCAGCAGTTTTAGGACTAGCGGGAAATTCACCTACAATGAGCAGTTCTTC
CDR3aa: CASSFRTSGKFTYNEQFF

j_gene: TRBJ2-2
abundance: few
v_gene: TRBV4-1
d_gene: TRBD2
CDR3nt: TGCGCCAGCAGCCAAGATCAGCTAGCGGGAGTAAGCACCGGGGAGCTGTTTTTT
CDR3aa: CASSQDQLAGVSTGELFF

j_gene: TRBJ1-2
abundance: .
v_gene: TRBV29-1
d_gene: TRBD1
CDR3nt: TGCAGCGTCCAAGTCCCTCGACAGGGTAAGGATGGCTACACCTTC
CDR3aa: CSVQVPRQGKDGYTF

j_gene: TRBJ2-7
abundance: .
v_gene: TRBV27
d_gene: TRBD2
CDR3nt: TGTGCCAGCAGGCGGACTAGCGGGGTATACGAGCAGTACTTC
CDR3aa: CASRRTSGVYEQYF

j_gene: TRBJ1-6
abundance: .
v_gene: TRBV19
d_gene: TRBD1
CDR3nt: TGTGCCAGTAGGGGGACAGGGAATTCACCCCTCCACTTT
CDR3aa: CASRGTGNSPLHF

j_gene: TRBJ1-1
abundance: .
v_gene: TRBV11-2
d_gene: .
CDR3nt: TGTGCCAGCAGCTTAGGGGGGGTAAGGATCCGGTACACTGAAGCTTTCTTT
CDR3aa: CASSLGGVRIRYTEAFF

j_gene: TRBJ2-2
abundance: .
v_gene: TRBV28
d_gene: TRBD2
CDR3nt: TGTGCCAGCAGCGGGACTAGCGCGACCGGGGAGCTGTTTTTT
CDR3aa: CASSGTSATGELFF

j_gene: TRBJ2-7
abundance: .
v_gene: TRBV6-6
d_gene: TRBD1
CDR3nt: TGTGCCAGCACCCCGCGGGACAGGGGTAACTACGAGCAGTACTTC
CDR3aa: CASTPRDRGNYEQYF

j_gene: TRBJ1-1
abundance: .
v_gene: TRBV16
d_gene: .
CDR3nt: TGTGCCAGCAGCCTGAGGGGGAGGAACACTGAAGCTTTCTTT
CDR3aa: CASSLRGRNTEAFF

j_gene: TRBJ2-5
abundance: .
v_gene: TRBV11-3
d_gene: .
CDR3nt: TGTGCCAGCAGCTGGGGGCCTCAAGAGACCCAGTACTTC
CDR3aa: CASSWGPQETQYF

j_gene: TRBJ1-1
abundance: once
v_gene: TRBV29-1
d_gene: TRBD1
CDR3nt: TGCAGCGGGATGTCACCCAGGGGGATGAACACTGAAGCTTTCTTT
CDR3aa: CSGMSPRGMNTEAFF

j_gene: TRBJ1-1
abundance: .
v_gene: TRBV10-2
d_gene: .
CDR3nt: TGCGCCAGCTTCAGGGGCCGGGGGAACACTGAAGCTTTCTTT
CDR3aa: CASFRGRGNTEAFF

j_gene: TRBJ2-2
abundance: .
v_gene: TRBV5-1
d_gene: TRBD2
CDR3nt: TGCGCCAGCAGCCCAGCGGGGGGGCTTCGGACCGGGGAGCTGTTTTTT
CDR3aa: CASSPAGGLRTGELFF

j_gene: TRBJ2-2
abundance: once
v_gene: TRBV4-3
d_gene: .
CDR3nt: TGCGCCAGCAGCCAAGAAATAGGGGGGGCGCGAATCGGGGAGCTGTTTTTT
CDR3aa: CASSQEIGGARIGELFF

j_gene: TRBJ1-4
abundance: .
v_gene: TRBV19
d_gene: TRBD1
CDR3nt: TGTGCCAGTAGTATTGGGACAGATGAAAAACTGTTTTTT
CDR3aa: CASSIGTDEKLFF

j_gene: TRBJ2-5
abundance: .
v_gene: TRBV13
d_gene: TRBD2
CDR3nt: TGTGCCAGCAGCCCCCAACGGGGGGACGGGGGCCAGTACTTC
CDR3aa: CASSPQRGDGGQYF

j_gene: TRBJ2-1
abundance: once
v_gene: TRBV12-1
d_gene: .
CDR3nt: TGTGCCAGCAGCGTGGACAGTCAAGACTACAATGAGCAGTTCTTC
CDR3aa: CASSVDSQDYNEQFF

j_gene: TRBJ1-1
abundance: .
v_gene: TRBV6-5
d_gene: .
CDR3nt: TGTGCCAGCAGTTACTTTGGAGGGTTAAACACTGAAGCTTTCTTT
CDR3aa: CASSYFGGLNTEAFF

j_gene: TRBJ2-7
abundance: once
v_gene: TRBV7-8
d_gene: TRBD2
CDR3nt: TGTGCCAGCAGCTTAGCTCCCGGGACTAACTACGAGCAGTACTTC
CDR3aa: CASSLAPGTNYEQYF

j_gene: TRBJ2-5
abundance: .
v_gene: TRBV7-3
d_gene: .
CDR3nt: TGTGCCAGCAGCCCCGGGGTCCAAGAGACCCAGTACTTC
CDR3aa: CASSPGVQETQYF